This TCR beta chain was identified in a study of cytomegalovirus exposure and HLA in healthy donors. Libraries were prepared by immunoSEQ multiplex PCR; TCRdb keeps only in-frame clonotypes and omits some of them. Of about 130,000 clones listed, roughly 89% are singletons. This clone was seen more than once but under ten times. Germline V gene data show CDR1 as MNHEY and CDR2 as SMNVEV (reference sequence). The CDR3 is made up of 12 amino acids. Trimming took 5 bases from V and 4 from J, leaving 9 bases between them. This TCR derives from a woman aged 18-29 years in good health and CMV-seronegative. The sequencing sample was made of PBMCs. The V call is TRBV27, the J call TRBJ2-7, with D maybe TRBD1 (6 bases). The DNA for the CDR3 is TGTGCCAGCAGTACAGGGACGTACGAGCAGTACTTC. It translates to CASSTGTYEQYF.